This T cell receptor (beta chain) was observed in a study of early T cells in non-severe SARS-CoV-2 infection. For the study at large: Sequencing was performed on bulk RNA from unsorted whole blood, leaving chains unpaired.

Trimming took off 5 bases at V and 6 bases at J, with 12 bases between the two ends. Germline V lookup: CDR1 SGHKS, CDR2 YYEKEE (reference sequence). The CDR3 totals 12 residues. Individual cDNA molecules carried attached unique molecular identifiers. TCRdb re-analysed the 5' RACE reads in MiXCR, keeping a single row per CDR3 protein. The table includes about 45,000 distinct CDR3 sequences, approximately 10% detected once. The chain couples TRBV5-5 to TRBJ2-7; D is ambiguous. The sequenced sample consisted of whole blood. The clonotype comes from an adult who was a healthcare worker with PCR-confirmed SARS-CoV-2 infection or an uninfected control (not recorded which). The CDR3 here is CASSYTKGEQYF. CDR3 DNA: TGTGCCAGCAGTTATACGAAGGGCGAGCAGTACTTC.